Following are 11 T cell receptor beta chains from one sample sequenced in a study of molecular identifiers for immune sequencing clone quantification. TCRdb analysed the PCR reads with MiXCR anew, one entry per CDR3 protein. Among about 640,000 distinct CDR3 sequences listed, about 20% were seen once. What was sequenced was naive CD8+ T cells from blood, with Jurkat cell RNA spiked in. The subset: FACS-sorted CD8+CD4-CCR7+CD45RA+ naive T cells. Receptors were obtained from a human donor in good health. Some libraries in this study had Jurkat cell RNA spiked in.

This clonotype was counted many times. The V and J genes are TRBV12-3 or TRBV12-4 and TRBJ2-7, with D tentatively TRBD1 (5 bases). The CDR3 loop spans 12 amino acids. V was shortened by 5 bases and J by 12 bases, with 17 bases between the two germline ends. CDR3 region: CASSTDTISRYF. The CDR3 region has the DNA TGTGCCAGCAGTACGGACACCATATCGAGGTACTTC.

In its sample, this clonotype was seen many times. The chain couples TRBV6-2 or TRBV6-3 to TRBJ2-7, with unresolved D. Germline CDR1 MNHEY, CDR2 SVGEGT. This CDR3 comprises 13 residues. Trimming pared 5 bases from V and 0 bases from J, leaving 8 bases between. The CDR3 protein is CASSVGYSYEQYF. As DNA, the CDR3 is TGTGCCAGCAGTGTCGGATACTCCTACGAGCAGTACTTC.

This clonotype appeared a few times. This could be a read error, since a much larger clone is one nucleotide away. The chain employs TRBV30 and TRBJ2-7, with TRBD1 matching 7 bases. The CDR3 length is 12 residues. Germline trimming cut 4 bases from V and 1 base from J; bases unmatched to any gene: 1. CDR1 is GTSNPN, CDR2 SVGIG, per germline (reference sequence). The CDR3 DNA sequence: TGTGCCTGGACAGGGGGTTCCTACGAGCAGTACTTC. Encoded protein: CAWTGGSYEQYF.

The V call is TRBV2, the J call TRBJ1-1; TRBD1 is a possible D gene (6 bases). Trimming took 5 bases from V and 5 from J, leaving 18 bases between them. CDR3 length: 15 residues. CDR1 and CDR2 (germline): SNHLY, FYNNEI. CDR3 sequence reads: CASSKRPGGATEAFF. CDR3 nucleotide sequence: TGTGCCAGCAGTAAACGGCCCGGGGGCGCAACTGAAGCTTTCTTT.

This clonotype was seen repeatedly, ten times or more. This chain joins TRBV19 and TRBJ2-3; 12 nucleotides agree with TRBD1. Germline lookup yields CDR1 LNHDA and CDR2 SQIVND (reference sequence). V lost 4 bases to trimming and J lost 5 bases; unmatched junction nucleotides: 4. This CDR3 contains 15 residues. This chain's CDR3 is CASSTGQGAVDTQYF. CDR3 coding DNA: TGTGCCAGTAGTACGGGACAGGGGGCCGTAGATACGCAGTATTTT.

This clonotype was seen many times. The chain couples TRBV2 to TRBJ2-7; weak D call: TRBD1 (5 bases). The CDR3 covers 13 residues. V lost 3 bases and J 11 bases, leaving 17 bases between the germline ends. CDR1 and CDR2 (germline): SNHLY, FYNNEI. The CDR3: CASSEGGHSKKYF. The CDR3 bases are TGTGCCAGCAGTGAGGGCGGACACTCCAAGAAGTACTTC.

With regard to this clonotype: A much larger clone sits a single nucleotide away, making a read error possible. The J gene is TRBJ1-1, the V gene TRBV20-1; perhaps TRBD1 as D (6 bases). CDR1 is DFQATT and CDR2 is SNEGSKA in the germline V gene (reference sequence). The CDR3 loop spans 15 amino acids. In DNA, the CDR3 is TGCAGTGCTAGAGAAGTTGGGGGCTTGAACGCTGAAGCTTTCTTT. The encoded protein is CSAREVGGLNAEAFF.

V gene TRBV30 combines with J gene TRBJ2-7, with 9 bases fitting TRBD1. Unmatched junction bases numbered 5, after V lost 2 bases and J lost 0 bases. CDR3 length equals 15 residues. Germline lookup yields CDR1 GTSNPN and CDR2 SVGIG (reference sequence). CDR3 nucleotides: TGTGCCTGGAGTCCAACGACAGGGGGCTCCTACGAGCAGTACTTC. Protein product: CAWSPTTGGSYEQYF.

About this clonotype: Given a much more abundant clone one base away, this may be a read error. The V call is TRBV5-1, the J call TRBJ2-2; D may match TRBD1 or TRBD2 (5 bases each). CDR1 and CDR2 (germline): SGHRS, YFSETQ. The CDR3 is 15 residues long. CDR3 amino acids: CASSEGYQVTGEPFF. For the CDR3, the DNA is TGCGCCAGCAGCGAGGGGTATCAGGTCACCGGGGAGCCGTTTTTT.

As to this clonotype: A junction end diverges from the germline sequence, so it may reflect a read error. J is TRBJ1-1 and V is TRBV12-3 or TRBV12-4; D gene uncertain. The CDR3 is 15 amino acids. The CDR3 sequence: CASSLTLMTNTEALF. DNA for the CDR3: TGTGCCAGCAGTTTGACGTTGATGACTAACACTGAAGCTCTCTTT.

The sample holds many counts of this clonotype. The CDR3 nucleotides are TGTGCCAGCAGCTTATATATGGCTAGCGGCACAGATACGCAGTATTTT. Its translation is CASSLYMASGTDTQYF. This rearrangement joins TRBV7-9 to TRBJ2-3; the D gene is possibly TRBD2 (6 bases). The CDR3 extends over 16 amino acids. Germline V gives CDR1 SEHNR, CDR2 FQNEAQ (reference sequence). Trimming left V 2 bases short and J 1 base short, with 13 bases between.